One sample yielded the 23 T cell receptor beta chains listed below, sequenced in a study of cytomegalovirus exposure and HLA in healthy donors. The PCR employed 60 Vbeta primers together with 13 Jbeta primers. Measured with immunoSEQ multiplex PCR; TCRdb has only the in-frame clones, and not every one. This sample yields more than 150,000 clones, of which approximately 84% are seen a single time; 0.2% to 0.3% belongs to the top ten. Sequencing was carried out using PBMCs. The receptors here all came from a girl younger than two in good health and CMV-seronegative.

The sample holds a few counts of this clone. The chain recombines TRBV5-1 with TRBJ2-7, with 9 positions matching TRBD1. With V trimmed by 3 bases and J by 4 bases, 5 bases remained unmatched. CDR3 length: 14 residues. Germline V gene lookup returns CDR1 SGHRS and CDR2 YFSETQ. CDR3 in DNA: TGCGCCAGCAGCTCCGGGACAGGGTATTACGAGCAGTACTTC. This sequence encodes CASSSGTGYYEQYF.

The chain joins TRBV5-1 to TRBJ1-2; D not certain. CDR3 length equals 12 residues. V lost 9 bases to trimming and J lost 6 bases, with 15 bases between them. Germline assignment: CDR1 SGHRS and CDR2 YFSETQ. The DNA for the CDR3 is TGCGCCATCTTCGACTCAGCGGATGGCTACACCTTC. Protein product: CAIFDSADGYTF. The full variable domain, its missing parts supplied by reference TRBV5-1 and TRBJ1-2, is KAGVTQTPRYLIKTRGQQVTLSCSPISGHRSVSWYQQTPGQGLQFLFEYFSETQRNKGNFPGRFSGRQFSNSRSEMNVSTLELGDSALYLCAIFDSADGYTFGSGTRLTVV.

The rearrangement uses TRBV5-6 and TRBJ2-7; a possible D gene is TRBD1 (6 bases). The V and J ends lost 2 bases and 9 bases respectively, with 21 bases between them. This CDR3 is 15 amino acids long. Germline CDR1 and CDR2: SGHDT and YYEEEE. The CDR3 loop is CASSLAQGRGSSQYF. For the CDR3, the DNA is TGTGCCAGCAGCTTAGCCCAGGGCAGGGGTAGTTCGCAGTACTTC.

The chain has TRBV6-5 and TRBJ1-5; D is possibly TRBD1 (5 bases). The CDR3 totals 14 residues. V lost 6 bases, J lost 3 bases, and 12 bases lay in between. Germline V gene data show CDR1 as MNHEY and CDR2 as SVGAGI. Here the CDR3 reads CASRWGSPNQPQHF. The CDR3 coding sequence is TGTGCCAGCAGATGGGGCAGCCCCAATCAGCCCCAGCATTTT.

This clone turned up a few times. V gene TRBV6-1 combines with J gene TRBJ2-1; 7 bases agree with TRBD2. V was pared by 7 bases and J by 6 bases, with 6 bases of the junction left unmatched. This CDR3 has 13 residues. Germline CDR1 reads MNHNS; CDR2 reads SASEGT. CDR3 coding DNA: TGTGCCAGCATGGTCCGGGGGGTCAATGAGCAGTTCTTC. Translation gives CASMVRGVNEQFF.

The rearrangement uses TRBV7-9 and TRBJ2-5; 10 bases match TRBD1. The J call may be wrong; the DNA end is better matched by TRBJ2-7. The CDR3 spans 16 residues. Looked up from germline, CDR1 is SEHNR and CDR2 is FQNEAQ (reference sequence). The CDR3 here is CASSSPSDRGSYEQYF. Here the CDR3 DNA reads TGTGCCAGCAGCTCCCCGTCGGACAGGGGGAGTTACGAGCAGTACTTC.

The rearrangement links TRBV11-1 to TRBJ2-5; 8 positions agree with TRBD2. The tail of the sequence fits TRBJ2-7 better, so the J call may be wrong. This CDR3 contains 17 residues. Germline V gene lookup returns CDR1 SGHAT and CDR2 FQDESV (reference sequence). Here the CDR3 reads CASSLGGVTGGAYEQYF. The CDR3, as DNA: TGTGCCAGCAGCTTAGGAGGTGTCACGGGAGGGGCTTACGAGCAGTACTTC.

The V and J genes are TRBV4-3 and TRBJ2-6; TRBD1 might be the D (5 bases). Germline V CDR1 and CDR2: LGHNA, YSLEER. The V end lost 0 bases, the J end lost 2 bases, and 8 bases lay between the germline ends. The CDR3 loop spans 16 amino acids. The CDR3 protein is CASSQDPGTGANVLTF. CDR3 nucleotide sequence: TGCGCCAGCAGCCAAGATCCAGGGACTGGGGCCAACGTCCTGACTTTC.

V gene TRBV5-1 combines with J gene TRBJ1-6, with D unresolved. The CDR3 covers 14 residues. Trimming left V 3 bases short and J 7 bases short, with 11 bases between. Germline V CDR1 and CDR2: SGHRS, YFSETQ. CDR3 loop: CASSWAGANSPLHF. The CDR3 DNA sequence: TGCGCCAGCAGCTGGGCAGGCGCAAATTCACCCCTCCACTTT.

The V gene is TRBV10-3, the J gene TRBJ1-4; D is unresolved. The CDR3 consists of 14 residues. CDR1 ENHRY and CDR2 SYGVKD come from the germline V gene. V was trimmed by 9 bases and J by 0 bases, leaving 11 bases between them. The DNA of the CDR3 is TGTGCCATTCGACCGGGTGCAACTAATGAAAAACTGTTTTTT. It translates to CAIRPGATNEKLFF.

CDR3 region: CASSVGLAGSETQYF. The CDR3 coding sequence is TGTGCCAGCAGTGTTGGGCTAGCGGGATCCGAGACCCAGTACTTC. The chain employs TRBV2 and TRBJ2-5; TRBD2 agrees at 9 bases. The germline CDR1 and CDR2 sequences are SNHLY and FYNNEI. With 4 bases clipped from V and 5 bases from J, the junction kept 8 bases outside the gene matches. This CDR3 region has 15 residues. The whole variable domain, filled in from reference TRBV2 and TRBJ2-5, reads EPEVTQTPSHQVTQMGQEVILRCVPISNHLYFYWYRQILGQKVEFLVSFYNNEISEKSEIFDDQFSVERPDGSNFTLKIRSTKLEDSAMYFCASSVGLAGSETQYFGPGTRLLVL.

CDR3 amino acids: CASSFVGTDTQYF. CDR3 nucleotides: TGTGCCAGCAGCTTTGTAGGCACAGATACGCAGTATTTT. V and J are TRBV13 and TRBJ2-3; D not resolved. V was cut by 3 bases and J by 1 base, with 5 bases left in between. The CDR3 length is 13 residues. Germline V lookup: CDR1 PRHDT, CDR2 FYEKMQ (reference sequence).

The chain has TRBV5-3 and TRBJ1-1, with D possibly matching TRBD1 (5 bases). TRBV5-3 counts as an open reading frame of uncertain function. V gave up 0 bases and J gave up 1 base, with 22 bases separating them. The CDR3 contains 19 residues. The CDR3 bases are TGTGCCAGAAGCTTGGCTCTTCCCCCTCGGGGGGAGCCGAACACTGAAGCTTTCTTT. This encodes CARSLALPPRGEPNTEAFF.

The chain employs TRBV7-9 and TRBJ1-1; unclear D gene. V lost 1 base, J lost 5 bases, and 11 bases lay in between. The CDR3 is 14 residues long. The germline V gene encodes CDR1 SEHNR and CDR2 FQNEAQ (reference sequence). The CDR3 sequence: CASSLGLDGTEAFF. The CDR3 DNA is TGTGCCAGCAGCTTAGGCCTAGATGGGACTGAAGCTTTCTTT.

This sequence joins TRBV12-5 and TRBJ2-5; TRBD2 aligns across 7 bases. The CDR3 runs to 13 residues. V trimming: 8 bases; J trimming: 7 bases; junction bases outside the gene matches: 10. The germline CDR1 and CDR2 sequences are LGHNT and FRNRAP. For the CDR3, the DNA is TGTGCTAGTAAGACTAGCATTGAAGGGACCCAGTACTTC. Protein product: CASKTSIEGTQYF. The full variable domain, with the rest looked up from reference TRBV12-5 and TRBJ2-5, is DARVTQTPRHKVTEMGQEVTMRCQPILGHNTVFWYRQTMMQGLELLAYFRNRAPLDDSGMPKDRFSAEMPDATLATLKIQPSEPRDSAVYFCASKTSIEGTQYFGPGTRLLVL.

The CDR3 region is CASSFASGEQFF. Here the CDR3 DNA reads TGTGCCAGCAGTTTTGCAAGCGGTGAGCAGTTCTTC. The V gene is TRBV27, the J gene TRBJ2-1, with a tentative D call TRBD2 (5 bases). CDR1 MNHEY and CDR2 SMNVEV come from the germline V gene (reference sequence). V lost 3 bases and J lost 9, with 9 bases in between. This CDR3 contains 12 residues.

This chain links TRBV11-2 with TRBJ2-1, with a possible D match to TRBD2 (5 bases). This CDR3 region has 13 residues. CDR1 and CDR2 from the germline V gene are SGHAT and FQNNGV. The V gene lost 4 bases and the J gene lost 10 bases, with 14 bases spanning the gap. Here the CDR3 reads CASSSLEAREQFF. The CDR3, as DNA: TGTGCCAGCAGCTCCCTGGAGGCCCGGGAGCAGTTCTTC.

Points on this clone: Lacking the conserved final phenylalanine or tryptophan, this CDR3 likely reflects a read error. J is TRBJ1-1 and V is TRBV30; D not certain. CDR1 and CDR2 (germline): GTSNPN, SVGIG (reference sequence). The CDR3 has 13 amino acids. Trimming cost V 4 bases and J 5 bases, with 14 bases left between them. The CDR3 DNA reads as TGTGCCTGGAAGGGAATGATTGGGACTGAAGCTTTCTCT. Its translation: CAWKGMIGTEAFS.

The rearrangement uses TRBV5-8 and TRBJ2-3; 10 nucleotides agree with TRBD2. CDR3 length equals 17 residues. J gave up 2 bases and V 4 bases, and 10 bases lay outside the gene matches. CDR1 is SGHTS and CDR2 is YDEGEE in the germline V gene. The CDR3 DNA reads as TGTGCCAGCAGCCCAGGGACGAGCGGGAGGGACACAGATACGCAGTATTTT. Protein product: CASSPGTSGRDTDTQYF.

This clone has more than one count but fewer than ten. The chain employs TRBV23-1 and TRBJ2-5; D is ambiguous. TRBV23-1 is sorted into the ORF group, with uncertain function. The V gene lost 0 bases and the J gene lost 2 bases, with 19 bases spanning the gap. This CDR3 has 18 residues. In nucleotides, the CDR3 is TGCGCCAGCAGTCAATCAGTGTTTGGTACTCGATCACAAGAGACCCAGTACTTC. This codes for CASSQSVFGTRSQETQYF.

The rearrangement joins TRBV25-1 to TRBJ2-1, with TRBD2 matching over 8 bases. J gave up 7 bases and V 4 bases, and 12 bases lay outside the gene matches. This CDR3 spans 16 amino acids. CDR1 is MGHDK and CDR2 is SYGVNS in the germline V gene. The CDR3 spells CASSGGRGALRNEQFF. Written as DNA, the CDR3 is TGTGCCAGCAGTGGGGGGCGGGGGGCCCTACGGAATGAGCAGTTCTTC.

CDR3 region: CAWIPLAGTDTQYF. The DNA of the CDR3 is TGTGCCTGGATCCCGCTAGCGGGAACAGATACGCAGTATTTT. This chain connects TRBV30 to TRBJ2-3; TRBD2 matches 9 bases. The CDR3 has 14 residues. The V gene end was trimmed by 4 bases and the J gene end by 3 bases; junction bases not matched to a gene: 5. Germline V gene lookup returns CDR1 GTSNPN and CDR2 SVGIG (reference sequence).

V gene TRBV11-2 combines with J gene TRBJ2-3, with unresolved D. The germline gives CDR1 SGHAT, CDR2 FQNNGV. The CDR3 is made up of 14 amino acids. V dropped 5 bases and J dropped 3 bases, with 12 bases sitting between them. The chain's CDR3 is CASSLGRITDTQYF. In nucleotides, the CDR3 is TGTGCCAGCAGCCTGGGCCGGATTACAGATACGCAGTATTTT. The whole variable domain, filled in from reference TRBV11-2 and TRBJ2-3, reads EAGVAQSPRYKIIEKRQSVAFWCNPISGHATLYWYQQILGQGPKLLIQFQNNGVVDDSQLPKDRFSAERLKGVDSTLKIQPAKLEDSAVYLCASSLGRITDTQYFGPGTRLTVL.